This TCR beta chain was sequenced during a study of blood T cell repertoires in COVID-19. The germline V gene has CDR1 MDHEN and CDR2 SYDVKM. Trimming removed 7 bases at V and 0 bases at J, with 12 bases between. The CDR3 is 14 amino acids. Sequenced by immunoSEQ multiplex PCR; TCRdb stores in-frame clones only, minus some. This table has 170,000 or so clones, 75% to 90% appearing once. V is TRBV28 and J is TRBJ1-1; possibly TRBD1 for D (5 bases). The receptor was isolated from a woman aged 60-70 years with acute or convalescent COVID-19. Sequencing input: peripheral blood. Written as DNA, the CDR3 is TGTGCCAGCAATCCGACAGTCCTGAACACTGAAGCTTTCTTT. Translated, it gives CASNPTVLNTEAFF.